The 32 T cell receptor beta chains given below trace back to one sample, sequenced in a study of technical replicates of blood from a handful of donors. Using immunoSEQ multiplex PCR, the repertoire was profiled, and TCRdb retains in-frame clones only, with some absent. The repertoire holds tens of thousands of clones, with 94% as singletons. Sequencing input: T cells isolated from PBMCs. These receptors originate from a human donor in good health.

The V gene is TRBV28, the J gene TRBJ1-5; 8 positions agree with TRBD1. After removal of 8 bases from V and 3 bases from J, the junction contained 3 bases not matched to a gene. The CDR3 sequence is 13 residues long. Per the germline V gene, CDR1 is MDHEN and CDR2 is SYDVKM. CDR3 in amino acids: CASRDRLNQPQHF. In DNA form, the CDR3 reads TGTGCCAGCCGGGACAGGCTCAATCAGCCCCAGCATTTT. Full variable domain (outside the CDR3, taken from reference TRBV28 and TRBJ1-5): DVKVTQSSRYLVKRTGEKVFLECVQDMDHENMFWYRQDPGLGLRLIYFSYDVKMKEKGDIPEGYSVSREKKERFSLILESASTNQTSMYLCASRDRLNQPQHFGDGTRLSIL.

This rearrangement joins TRBV28 to TRBJ2-1, with 11 bases lining up with TRBD2. Germline CDR1 MDHEN, CDR2 SYDVKM. This CDR3 spans 13 amino acids. With 8 bases clipped from V and 6 bases from J, the junction kept 3 bases outside the gene matches. The CDR3 coding sequence is TGTGCCAGCGGGACTAGCGGATCCAATGAGCAGTTCTTC. Protein product: CASGTSGSNEQFF.

The genes are TRBV30 and TRBJ2-5, with D hard to call. Germline V lookup: CDR1 GTSNPN, CDR2 SVGIG (reference sequence). Trimming removed 1 base at V and 3 bases at J, with 3 bases between. The CDR3 is 11 residues long. The CDR3 region has the DNA TGTGCCTGGAGTGGAGAAGAGACCCAGTACTTC. Protein: CAWSGEETQYF.

This chain joins TRBV9 and TRBJ2-1, with TRBD2 identical over 12 bases. From germline, CDR1 is SGDLS and CDR2 YYNGEE. The CDR3 is 18 amino acids. The junction had 8 bases not matched to a gene; V was cut back by 3 bases and J by 1 base. The CDR3 loop reads CASSDSLAGGPSYNEQFF. CDR3 bases: TGTGCCAGCAGCGATTCGCTAGCGGGAGGGCCGTCCTACAATGAGCAGTTCTTC.

The chain uses TRBV5-1 and TRBJ2-4; the match to TRBD1 covers 11 bases. With V trimmed by 6 bases and J by 6 bases, 5 bases remained unmatched. The germline V gene encodes CDR1 SGHRS and CDR2 YFSETQ. The CDR3 has 14 residues. The CDR3 loop reads CASTGTGGLNIQYF. The CDR3 region has the DNA TGCGCCAGCACCGGGACAGGGGGGTTAAACATTCAGTACTTC.

This clone was recorded once. The genes are TRBV27 and TRBJ1-1, with 10 bases fitting TRBD1. V lost 2 bases to trimming and J lost 1 base; unmatched junction nucleotides: 4. The CDR3 contains 16 residues. The germline CDR1 and CDR2 sequences are MNHEY and SMNVEV (reference sequence). The CDR3 loop is CASSLRTGGWNTEAFF. The CDR3 DNA reads TGTGCCAGCAGTTTAAGGACAGGGGGTTGGAACACTGAAGCTTTCTTT.

This chain joins TRBV18 and TRBJ1-4; no firm D call. This CDR3 is 16 amino acids long. Trimming pared 4 bases from V and 2 bases from J, leaving 14 bases between. Germline V lookup: CDR1 KGHSH, CDR2 LQKENI. The CDR3 DNA is TGTGCCAGCTCACGGGCGATTAGCGTGACTAATGAAAAACTGTTTTTT. It specifies CASSRAISVTNEKLFF.

This rearrangement joins TRBV5-1 to TRBJ1-4; weak D call: TRBD1 (5 bases). This CDR3 comprises 14 residues. Germline V CDR1 and CDR2: SGHRS, YFSETQ. V lost 4 bases and J 4 bases, leaving 11 bases between the germline ends. CDR3 sequence reads: CASSGGTINEKLFF. CDR3 bases: TGCGCCAGCAGCGGCGGGACGATTAATGAAAAACTGTTTTTT.

The V and J genes are TRBV6-1 and TRBJ2-7, with a weak D call TRBD2 (5 bases). V dropped 2 bases and J dropped 8 bases, with 22 bases sitting between them. Germline V gene sequence: CDR1 MNHNS, CDR2 SASEGT. This CDR3 is 16 amino acids long. CDR3: CASSELLRGQGPQQYF. DNA for the CDR3: TGTGCCAGCAGTGAACTCCTGAGAGGGCAAGGGCCCCAGCAGTACTTC.

This clone occurred once. The chain employs TRBV19 and TRBJ2-1, with D tentatively TRBD1 (5 bases). The CDR3 is made up of 17 amino acids. V was cut by 0 bases and J by 0 bases, with 12 bases left in between. CDR1 and CDR2 (germline): LNHDA, SQIVND (reference sequence). CDR3 sequence (DNA): TGTGCCAGTAGTATAGATATAAGGACATACTCCTACAATGAGCAGTTCTTC. Protein sequence: CASSIDIRTYSYNEQFF.

The genes are TRBV9 and TRBJ2-7; a weak D match, TRBD1 (5 bases). The germline CDR1 and CDR2 sequences are SGDLS and YYNGEE. This CDR3 is 15 amino acids long. V was trimmed by 0 bases and J by 3 bases, leaving 13 bases between them. This CDR3 is CASSVVRALLYEQYF. Here the CDR3 DNA reads TGTGCCAGCAGCGTAGTCAGGGCTCTCCTCTACGAGCAGTACTTC.

The rearrangement links TRBV27 to TRBJ2-1, with 7 nucleotides matching TRBD1. V trimming: 8 bases; J trimming: 5 bases; junction bases outside the gene matches: 18. CDR3 size: 17 residues. Germline V CDR1 and CDR2: MNHEY, SMNVEV (reference sequence). In DNA, the CDR3 is TGTGCCAGCCAGGACAGGTTGCCACAAGTCTCTCACAATGAGCAGTTCTTC. Protein: CASQDRLPQVSHNEQFF.

The J gene is TRBJ1-2, the V gene TRBV4-2, with D maybe TRBD1 (5 bases). Trimming shortened V by 2 bases and J by 2 bases, and 9 bases separated the two germline ends. In germline, CDR1 is LGHNA, CDR2 YNFKEQ. The CDR3 spans 14 residues. CDR3 nucleotide sequence: TGTGCCAGCAGCCAAAATAGACAGAACTATGGCTACACCTTC. It codes for CASSQNRQNYGYTF.

V gene TRBV4-1 combines with J gene TRBJ1-2; D possibly corresponds to TRBD1 (5 bases). Germline V gene data show CDR1 as MGHRA and CDR2 as YSYEKL. The length of the CDR3 is 14 residues. Trimming removed 1 base from V and 2 bases from J, with 8 bases in between. The CDR3, as DNA: TGCGCCAGCAGCCAAGCCCCAGGGAACTATGGCTACACCTTC. Translating it yields CASSQAPGNYGYTF.

Comments on this clone: Other DNA variants within this sample encode the same CDR3. The chain joins TRBV7-9 to TRBJ1-2; possible D gene TRBD1, 6 bases. Deletions cut 1 base from V and 8 bases from J, with 14 bases between. Germline-derived CDR1 and CDR2 are SEHNR and FQNEAQ (reference sequence). The CDR3 totals 14 residues. The CDR3 here is CASSLGAGAGGYTF. The DNA of the CDR3 is TGTGCCAGCAGCTTAGGAGCAGGGGCAGGAGGCTACACCTTC.

This clone has a handful of counts. This chain's CDR3 is CSVVWFGTGRNTEAFF. The CDR3, as DNA: TGCAGCGTTGTTTGGTTCGGGACAGGGAGGAACACTGAAGCTTTCTTT. This chain uses TRBV29-1 with TRBJ1-1; 9 nucleotides line up with TRBD1. CDR3 length equals 16 residues. Trimming removed 4 bases from V and 1 base from J; junction bases left unmatched: 10. Germline V gene lookup returns CDR1 SQVTM and CDR2 ANQGSEA.

The chain combines TRBV7-3 with TRBJ1-1; D is ambiguous. Germline CDR1 is SGHTA and CDR2 is FQGTGA. CDR3 length: 13 amino acids. The germline V and J ends were trimmed by 1 base and 5 bases, with 8 bases remaining between them. This CDR3 reads CASSLSLDTEAFF. DNA for the CDR3: TGTGCCAGCAGCTTAAGTCTAGATACTGAAGCTTTCTTT.

V usage is TRBV9 and J usage is TRBJ1-1; D possibly corresponds to TRBD1 (5 bases). Germline V CDR1 and CDR2: SGDLS, YYNGEE. Trimming cost V 0 bases and J 1 base, with 16 bases left between them. The CDR3 has 17 residues. The CDR3 DNA sequence: TGTGCCAGCAGCGTAGAGCCGTCAAGGGGTGGGAACACTGAAGCTTTCTTT. Amino acids: CASSVEPSRGGNTEAFF.

The chain employs TRBV18 and TRBJ2-2; no definite D call. Germline CDR1 is KGHSH and CDR2 is LQKENI. Trimming stripped 8 bases from V and 2 bases from J, with 9 bases between. CDR3 length equals 13 residues. CDR3 amino acids: CASQAPNTGELFF. The CDR3 DNA sequence: TGTGCCAGCCAAGCACCTAACACCGGGGAGCTGTTTTTT.

The V call is TRBV7-3, the J call TRBJ2-7; 7 nucleotides align to TRBD1. The trim removed 5 bases at V and 2 bases at J, leaving 6 bases unmatched. Looked up from germline, CDR1 is SGHTA and CDR2 is FQGTGA. This CDR3 spans 14 amino acids. CDR3 nucleotide sequence: TGTGCCAGCAGCCCAAGGGACAGTACCTACGAGCAGTACTTC. Its translation is CASSPRDSTYEQYF.

Worth noting for this clone: Within the sample, other DNA sequences also encode this same CDR3. V usage is TRBV29-1 and J usage is TRBJ1-1; D is ambiguous. CDR3 length: 13 residues. Deletions cut 3 bases from V and 1 base from J, with 9 bases between. Germline assignment: CDR1 SQVTM and CDR2 ANQGSEA. The CDR3 DNA reads as TGCAGCGTTGAGCCGGGAGGGAACACTGAAGCTTTCTTT. This translates into CSVEPGGNTEAFF.

This chain links TRBV6-4 with TRBJ1-4, with D hard to call. Trimming removed 4 bases at V and 2 bases at J, with 5 bases between. Germline CDR1 MRHNA, CDR2 SNTAGT. The CDR3 length is 13 residues. The CDR3 coding sequence is TGTGCCAGCAGTGGAGGTACTAATGAAAAACTGTTTTTT. This translates into CASSGGTNEKLFF.

Only one count was recorded for this clone. The rearrangement links TRBV6-6 to TRBJ1-1; TRBD1 matches at 9 bases. In germline, CDR1 is MNHNY, CDR2 SVGAGI (reference sequence). The CDR3 has 16 residues. Germline trimming cut 10 bases from V and 4 bases from J; bases unmatched to any gene: 16. The DNA for the CDR3 is TGTGCCACCACACAAGCACAGGGGGCTTCGTCCACTGAAGCTTTCTTT. It codes for CATTQAQGASSTEAFF.

The V and J genes are TRBV15 and TRBJ2-3, with TRBD2 matching over 9 bases. Germline assignment: CDR1 LNHNV and CDR2 YYDKDF (reference sequence). V lost 4 bases and J lost 6; bases outside the gene matches: 5. This CDR3 is 14 amino acids long. The CDR3: CATSTREGLDTQYF. For the CDR3, the DNA is TGTGCCACCAGCACGCGGGAGGGCCTGGATACGCAGTATTTT.

This clone was observed once. The chain carries TRBV4-1 and TRBJ2-5; D perhaps matches TRBD1 (6 bases). The CDR3 has 15 residues. Germline values: CDR1 MGHRA, CDR2 YSYEKL. V was cut by 2 bases and J by 1 base, with 11 bases left in between. The CDR3 is CASSQLSGAQETQYF. The CDR3 DNA reads TGCGCCAGCAGCCAACTTTCAGGGGCCCAAGAGACCCAGTACTTC.

CDR3 region: CASSLYKSGKSYNEQFF. The CDR3 bases are TGTGCCAGCAGCCTATATAAGAGCGGGAAAAGTTACAATGAGCAGTTCTTC. The rearrangement links TRBV7-6 to TRBJ2-1; 7 bases match TRBD2. CDR3 size: 17 residues. Germline-derived CDR1 and CDR2 are SGHVS and FNYEAQ. V was pared by 5 bases and J by 4 bases, with 14 bases of the junction left unmatched.

This chain joins TRBV30 and TRBJ2-7, with 7 bases fitting TRBD2. The CDR3 has 14 amino acids. Germline assignment: CDR1 GTSNPN and CDR2 SVGIG (reference sequence). Trimming removed 2 bases from V and 1 base from J; junction bases left unmatched: 5. CDR3: CAWSRRLASYEQYF. The CDR3 DNA reads as TGTGCCTGGAGTAGGCGACTAGCATCCTACGAGCAGTACTTC.

The chain carries TRBV5-4 and TRBJ2-5, with 10 bases that match TRBD2. The DNA end lines up better with TRBJ2-7; the J call may be wrong. The CDR3 is 15 residues long. Germline values: CDR1 SGHNT, CDR2 YYREEE (reference sequence). The CDR3 is CASSLELAGLYEQYF. The CDR3 nucleotides are TGTGCCAGCAGCTTGGAACTAGCGGGACTCTACGAGCAGTACTTC.

The gene calls are TRBV7-9 and TRBJ1-1, with a weak D call TRBD1 (5 bases). This CDR3 is built from 14 residues. Germline V CDR1 and CDR2: SEHNR, FQNEAQ (reference sequence). Trimming removed 5 bases at V and 1 base at J, with 11 bases between. The CDR3 region has the DNA TGTGCCAGCAGCCCAGGGTGGACGAACACTGAAGCTTTCTTT. This gives the protein CASSPGWTNTEAFF.

The chain is built from TRBV30 and TRBJ1-2, with D hard to call. V lost 0 bases and J 5 bases, leaving 22 bases between the germline ends. There are 17 residues in the CDR3. Germline-derived CDR1 and CDR2 are GTSNPN and SVGIG (reference sequence). This CDR3 is CAWSVRRRAASDYGYTF. CDR3 DNA sequence: TGTGCCTGGAGTGTACGGAGGAGGGCCGCTTCGGATTATGGCTACACCTTC.

The chain couples TRBV13 to TRBJ2-7; 7 bases are a match to TRBD2. The germline CDR1 and CDR2 sequences are PRHDT and FYEKMQ (reference sequence). V shed 0 bases and J 1 base; nucleotides not matched to a gene: 0. CDR3 length: 14 amino acids. The CDR3 loop is CASSLGGGSYEQYF. The CDR3 nucleotides are TGTGCCAGCAGCTTAGGCGGGGGGTCCTACGAGCAGTACTTC.

The CDR3 spells CASSLAGEYQETQYF. The DNA of the CDR3 is TGTGCCAGCAGCTTAGCGGGGGAGTACCAAGAGACCCAGTACTTC. The rearrangement uses TRBV13 and TRBJ2-5, with D possibly being TRBD2 (6 bases). The V end was cut by 1 base, the J end by 0 bases, with 9 bases between. Looked up from germline, CDR1 is PRHDT and CDR2 is FYEKMQ (reference sequence). The CDR3 covers 15 residues. Drawing the rest from reference TRBV13 and TRBJ2-5, the complete variable domain is AAGVIQSPRHLIKEKRETATLKCYPIPRHDTVYWYQQGPGQDPQFLISFYEKMQSDKGSIPDRFSAQQFSDYHSELNMSSLELGDSALYFCASSLAGEYQETQYFGPGTRLLVL.